Listed here are 2 T cell receptor beta chains from one sample, sequenced in a study of cytomegalovirus exposure and HLA in healthy donors. PCR amplification relied on 60 Vbeta primers (plus 13 Jbeta primers). Profiling relied on immunoSEQ multiplex PCR, and the TCRdb table lists in-frame clones only, not all of them. The profile covers approximately 140,000 clones, with nearly 80% appearing a single time and 3% taken by the ten largest. Sequences were obtained from PBMCs. Receptors originate from a man in his forties in good health and CMV-seropositive.

The sample holds one count of this clone. V usage is TRBV7-9 and J usage is TRBJ1-1, with a weak D call TRBD1 (5 bases). V was clipped by 6 bases and J by 1 base, with 9 bases between them. The CDR3 is 13 amino acids. Looked up from germline, CDR1 is SEHNR and CDR2 is FQNEAQ (reference sequence). The DNA of the CDR3 is TGTGCCAGCAGTTTCCAGGGGAACACTGAAGCTTTCTTT. It yields the protein CASSFQGNTEAFF.

The chain is built from TRBV30 and TRBJ2-7; D perhaps matches TRBD2 (5 bases). This CDR3 spans 12 amino acids. The V end lost 2 bases, the J end lost 4 bases, and 9 bases lay between the germline ends. Germline lookup yields CDR1 GTSNPN and CDR2 SVGIG (reference sequence). The DNA for the CDR3 is TGTGCCTGGAGTCCTAGCATATACGAGCAGTACTTC. Amino acid sequence: CAWSPSIYEQYF.